This is a list of T cell receptor beta chains from one sample in a study of OX40 agonist ivuxolimab in advanced cancers. Generated by immunoSEQ multiplex PCR, the TCRdb table keeps only in-frame clones and is missing some. The sample lists 75,000 to 95,000 clones; 75% to 90% were seen once. This material consisted of CD4+ or CD8+ T cells sorted from blood, taken in a trial of the OX40 agonist ivuxolimab. These receptors came from an adult with an advanced solid tumor such as melanoma, head and neck, liver or kidney cancer. Both conserved end residues are part of each CDR3. The order of the fields is V gene, D gene, clone size, J gene, CDR3 length, CDR3 DNA, CDR3 protein. The D gene is left open where the match is weak. Size is omitted from some rows. Given values are once, few, many or a class for expanded clones.

TRBV15,TRBD2,-,TRBJ2-2,17,TGTGCCACCAGCAGTGGACTAGCGGGGGCGGGCACCGGGGAGCTGTTTTTT,CATSSGLAGAGTGELFF
TRBV18,-,-,TRBJ1-4,14,TGTGCCAGCTCACCAAACAGGTCGGGAGAAAAACTGTTTTTT,CASSPNRSGEKLFF
TRBV18,TRBD2,-,TRBJ2-7,14,TGTGCCAGCTCCGGGACTAGCGGTTCAATAAGGGGGTACTTC,CASSGTSGSIRGYF
TRBV7-3,-,-,TRBJ1-2,13,TGTGCCAGCAGCTTCGGGGGGAACTTTGGCTACACCTTC,CASSFGGNFGYTF
TRBV2,-,-,TRBJ2-1,14,TGTGCCAGCATCCGTCAAAACTCCTACAATGAGCAGTTCTTC,CASIRQNSYNEQFF
TRBV5-4,-,-,TRBJ1-1,15,TGTGCCAGCAGCCTACCCGACGGGGCAGCCACTGAAGCTTTCTTT,CASSLPDGAATEAFF
TRBV14,-,-,TRBJ2-7,14,TGTGCCAGCAGCCCGAGACTTCGGTCCTACGAGCAGTACTTC,CASSPRLRSYEQYF
TRBV19,TRBD1,few,TRBJ1-2,17,TGTGCCAGTAGTGCGCTCCTCCGGACAGGGGACGCCTATGGCTACACCTTC,CASSALLRTGDAYGYTF
TRBV11-3,-,-,TRBJ2-7,13,TGTGCCAGCAGGCGAGACTCATCCGGCGAGCAGTACTTC,CASRRDSSGEQYF
TRBV5-6,-,-,TRBJ2-2,15,TGTGCCAGCAGCTTGGTGGACACTGGTACCGGGGAGCTGTTTTTT,CASSLVDTGTGELFF
TRBV5-1,-,-,TRBJ2-3,14,TGCGCCAGCAGCTTGGTTGGCAGCACAGATACGCAGTATTTT,CASSLVGSTDTQYF
TRBV5-1,-,-,TRBJ1-2,13,TGCGCCAGCAGCTTGGGGCACTCTTATGGCTACACCTTC,CASSLGHSYGYTF
TRBV5-1,-,few,TRBJ2-5,15,TGCGCCAGCAGCTTGGGTGGGAATCCTCAAGAGACCCAGTACTTC,CASSLGGNPQETQYF
TRBV30,-,-,TRBJ1-1,17,TGTGCCTGGAGTTACTGGGGCCGGGGAGGATGGAACACTGAAGCTTTCTTT,CAWSYWGRGGWNTEAFF
TRBV12-2,-,-,TRBJ2-1,16,TGTGCAAGTCGCTTAGCGATCCTAGCGGGGAGGTGTGAGCAGTTCTTC,CASRLAILAGRCEQFF
TRBV7-9,-,-,TRBJ2-5,16,TGTGCCAGCAGCTCACAGCAACTAGCTGTAGGGGAGACCCAGTACTTC,CASSSQQLAVGETQYF
TRBV5-1,-,-,TRBJ2-5,14,TGCGCCAGCAGCTTGGGCGGGGTGCAAGAGACCCAGTACTTC,CASSLGGVQETQYF
TRBV25-1,-,-,TRBJ2-7,12,TGTGCCAGCAGTGAATCGATCTACGAGCAGTACTTC,CASSESIYEQYF
TRBV6-5,-,-,TRBJ1-3,12,TGTGCCAGCAGAGGGCCGGGAAACACCATATATTTT,CASRGPGNTIYF
TRBV14,TRBD1,few,TRBJ2-2,16,TGTGCCAGCAGCCGGCCGACAGGGACGGAAACCGGGGAGCTGTTTTTT,CASSRPTGTETGELFF
TRBV28,-,-,TRBJ1-1,15,TGTGCCAGCAGAACCCCGGGGGGGGGACCCACTGAAGCTTTCTTT,CASRTPGGGPTEAFF
TRBV21-1,-,once,TRBJ1-3,17,TGTGCCAGCAGCAAAGGTCTATCACAGGGGACTGGAAACACCATATATTTT,CASSKGLSQGTGNTIYF
TRBV7-9,-,few,TRBJ1-2,15,TGTGCCAGCAGCTTAGTCGGGGGAACTAGCGATGGCTACACCTTC,CASSLVGGTSDGYTF
TRBV5-5,-,-,TRBJ2-7,13,TGTGCCAGCAGCGTTAACCCCCTTATCGAGCAGTACTTC,CASSVNPLIEQYF
TRBV15,-,-,TRBJ2-7,14,TGTGCCACCAGCAGAGAGGGCAGAAGCTACGAGCAGTACTTC,CATSREGRSYEQYF
TRBV18,-,few,TRBJ1-1,16,TGTGCCAGCTCACCTCTGGATCGAGGGACGAACACTGAAGCTTTCTTT,CASSPLDRGTNTEAFF
TRBV18,-,-,TRBJ1-5,12,TGTGCCAGCTCACCAAACAGGCAGCCCCAGCATTTT,CASSPNRQPQHF
TRBV19,TRBD1,-,TRBJ2-2,16,TGTGCCAGCCACCGGACTCCGGGGACAGGGTCCGGGGAGCTGTTTTTT,CASHRTPGTGSGELFF
TRBV6-5,-,-,TRBJ1-2,14,TGTGCCAGCAGTTATGATGGACGGGGGGCCGGCTACACCTTC,CASSYDGRGAGYTF
TRBV4-3,-,-,TRBJ2-5,15,TGCGCCAGCAGCCAACGGCCAGGAGTCCAAGAGACCCAGTACTTC,CASSQRPGVQETQYF
TRBV15,-,-,TRBJ2-4,15,TGTGCCACCAGCAATCGGGACTTCGGGAAAAACATTCAGTACTTC,CATSNRDFGKNIQYF
TRBV6-6,-,once,TRBJ1-1,15,TGTGCCAGCAGGGAAACACGACACACTAACACTGAAGCTTTCTTT,CASRETRHTNTEAFF
TRBV7-2,-,-,TRBJ1-5,13,TGTGCCAGCAGCTTAAACTGGAATCAGCCCCAGCATTTT,CASSLNWNQPQHF
TRBV29-1,TRBD2,once,TRBJ2-1,16,TGCAGCGTTGGACTAGCGGGAGCGGGCTCCTACAATGAGCAGTTCTTC,CSVGLAGAGSYNEQFF
TRBV5-1,TRBD1,-,TRBJ2-2,17,TGCGCCAGCAGCTTTGCCAGGGGGCGCGTCGACACCGGGGAGCTGTTTTTT,CASSFARGRVDTGELFF
TRBV27,TRBD2,-,TRBJ2-1,15,TGTGCCAGCAGGCGGGGACTAGCGGGGGGGAATGAGCAGTTCTTC,CASRRGLAGGNEQFF
TRBV20-1,TRBD1,-,TRBJ1-2,11,TGCAGTGCTTGGAAGGACAGGGTTTACACCTTC,CSAWKDRVYTF
TRBV29-1,-,-,TRBJ1-3,13,TGCAGCGTTGTCCGGCAGACTGGAAACACCATATATTTT,CSVVRQTGNTIYF
TRBV4-3,TRBD2,-,TRBJ2-1,17,TGCGCCAGCAGCCAAGTAGGGACTAGCGGGAGTGGGTATGAGCAGTTCTTC,CASSQVGTSGSGYEQFF
TRBV23-1,-,-,TRBJ1-2,14,TGCGCCAGCAGTCAATCGTGGTTTAACTATGGCTACACCTTC,CASSQSWFNYGYTF
TRBV18,TRBD1,once,TRBJ2-3,15,TGTGCCAGCTCGCCACAGGGGGTGCTCACAGATACGCAGTATTTT,CASSPQGVLTDTQYF
TRBV28,TRBD1,-,TRBJ2-2,15,TGTGCCAGCAGTTCTGACAGGGGTGGCACCGGGGAGCTGTTTTTT,CASSSDRGGTGELFF